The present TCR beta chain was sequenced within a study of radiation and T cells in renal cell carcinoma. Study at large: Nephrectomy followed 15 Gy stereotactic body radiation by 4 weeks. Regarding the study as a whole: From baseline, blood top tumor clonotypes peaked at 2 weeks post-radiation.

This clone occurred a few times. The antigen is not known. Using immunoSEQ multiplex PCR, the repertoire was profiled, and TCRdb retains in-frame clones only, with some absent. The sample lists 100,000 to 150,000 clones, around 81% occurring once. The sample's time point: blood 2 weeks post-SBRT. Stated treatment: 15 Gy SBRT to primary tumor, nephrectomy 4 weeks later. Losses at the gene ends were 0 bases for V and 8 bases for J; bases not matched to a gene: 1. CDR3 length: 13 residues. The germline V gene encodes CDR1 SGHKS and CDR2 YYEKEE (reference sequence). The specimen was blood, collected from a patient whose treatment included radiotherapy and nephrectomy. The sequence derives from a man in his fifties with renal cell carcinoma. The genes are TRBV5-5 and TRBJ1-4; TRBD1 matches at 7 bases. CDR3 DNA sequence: TGTGCCAGCAGCTTGGCACAGGGGGAAAAACTGTTTTTT. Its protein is CASSLAQGEKLFF.